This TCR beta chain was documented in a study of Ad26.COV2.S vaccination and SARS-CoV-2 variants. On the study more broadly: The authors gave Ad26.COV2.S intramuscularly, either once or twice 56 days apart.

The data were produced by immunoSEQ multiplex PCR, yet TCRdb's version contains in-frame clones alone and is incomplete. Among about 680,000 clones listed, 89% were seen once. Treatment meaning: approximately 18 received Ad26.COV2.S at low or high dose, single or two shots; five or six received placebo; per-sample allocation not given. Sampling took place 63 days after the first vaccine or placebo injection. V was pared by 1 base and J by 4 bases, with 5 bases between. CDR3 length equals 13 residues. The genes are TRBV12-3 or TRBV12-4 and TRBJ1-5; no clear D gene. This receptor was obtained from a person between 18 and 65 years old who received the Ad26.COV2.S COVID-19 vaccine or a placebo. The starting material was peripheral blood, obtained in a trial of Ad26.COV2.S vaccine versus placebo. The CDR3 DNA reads TGTGCCAGCAGTTTAGATGGGAATCAGCCCCAGCATTTT. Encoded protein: CASSLDGNQPQHF.